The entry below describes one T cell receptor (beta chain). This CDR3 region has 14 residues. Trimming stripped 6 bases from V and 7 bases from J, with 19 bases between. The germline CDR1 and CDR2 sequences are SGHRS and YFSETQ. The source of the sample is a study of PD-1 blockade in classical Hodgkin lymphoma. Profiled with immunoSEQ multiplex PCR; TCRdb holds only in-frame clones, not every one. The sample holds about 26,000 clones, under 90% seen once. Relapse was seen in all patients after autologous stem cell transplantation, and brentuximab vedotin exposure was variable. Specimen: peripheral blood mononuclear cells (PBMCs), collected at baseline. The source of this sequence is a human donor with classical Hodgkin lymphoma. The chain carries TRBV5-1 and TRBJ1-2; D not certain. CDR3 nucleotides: TGCGCCAGCATCAAGGACGGGGATATAGGTGGCTACACCTTC. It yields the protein CASIKDGDIGGYTF.